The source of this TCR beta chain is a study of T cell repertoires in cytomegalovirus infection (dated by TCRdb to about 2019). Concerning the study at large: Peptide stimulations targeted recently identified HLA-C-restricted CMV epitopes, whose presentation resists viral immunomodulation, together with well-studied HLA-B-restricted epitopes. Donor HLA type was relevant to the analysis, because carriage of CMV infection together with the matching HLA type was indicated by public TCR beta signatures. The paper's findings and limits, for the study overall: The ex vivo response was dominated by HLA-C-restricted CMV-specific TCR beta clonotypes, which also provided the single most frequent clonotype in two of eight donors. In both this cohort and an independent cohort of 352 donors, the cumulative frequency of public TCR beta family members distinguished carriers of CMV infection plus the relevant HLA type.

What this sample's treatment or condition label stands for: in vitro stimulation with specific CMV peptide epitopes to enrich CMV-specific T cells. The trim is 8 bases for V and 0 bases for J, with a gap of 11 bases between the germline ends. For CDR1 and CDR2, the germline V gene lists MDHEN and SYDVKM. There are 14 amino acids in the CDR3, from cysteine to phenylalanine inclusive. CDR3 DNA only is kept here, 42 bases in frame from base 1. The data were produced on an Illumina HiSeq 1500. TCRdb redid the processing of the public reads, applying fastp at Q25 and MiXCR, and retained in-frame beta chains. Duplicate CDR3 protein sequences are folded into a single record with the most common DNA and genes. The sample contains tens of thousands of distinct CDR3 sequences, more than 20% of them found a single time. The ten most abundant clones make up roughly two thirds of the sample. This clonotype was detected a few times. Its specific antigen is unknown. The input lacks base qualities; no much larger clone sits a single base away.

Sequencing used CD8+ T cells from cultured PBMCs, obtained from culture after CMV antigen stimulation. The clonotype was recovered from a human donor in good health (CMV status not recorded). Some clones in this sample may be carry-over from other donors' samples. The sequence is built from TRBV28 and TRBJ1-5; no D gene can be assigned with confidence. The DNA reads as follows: TGTGCCAGCGTCTACCAAATTAGCAATCAGCCCCAGCATTTT. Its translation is CASVYQISNQPQHF. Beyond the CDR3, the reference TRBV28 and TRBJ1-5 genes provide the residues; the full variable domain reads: DVKVTQSSRYLVKRTGEKVFLECVQDMDHENMFWYRQDPGLGLRLIYFSYDVKMKEKGDIPEGYSVSREKKERFSLILESASTNQTSMYLCASVYQISNQPQHFGDGTRLSIL.